The 2 T cell receptor beta chains below were found in one sample sequenced in a study of T cell changes during pregnancy in multiple sclerosis. Assay: immunoSEQ multiplex PCR; the TCRdb copy retains only in-frame clones and omits some. The sample includes roughly 49,000 clones, approximately 95% of them seen just once. Here the sequenced sample was CD8+ T cells from peripheral blood mononuclear cells, taken in the first trimester of pregnancy. The receptors derive from a female donor with multiple sclerosis, enrolled in a pregnancy study.

The chain combines TRBV29-1 with TRBJ2-1; tentatively, D is TRBD1 (6 bases). CDR3 length: 15 amino acids. V was trimmed by 7 bases and J by 3 bases, leaving 19 bases between them. CDR1 and CDR2 (germline): SQVTM, ANQGSEA. DNA of the CDR3: TGCAGCGCCCTTATCCCGGGACATAACTACAATGAGCAGTTCTTC. Translating gives CSALIPGHNYNEQFF.

This chain uses TRBV6-5 with TRBJ2-3, with D perhaps matching TRBD1 (5 bases). The CDR3 length is 15 residues. CDR1 MNHEY and CDR2 SVGAGI come from the germline V gene. The germline V and J ends were trimmed by 2 bases and 2 bases, with 11 bases remaining between them. DNA of the CDR3: TGTGCCAGCAGTTACACCGGACAATACACAGATACGCAGTATTTT. Its translation: CASSYTGQYTDTQYF.